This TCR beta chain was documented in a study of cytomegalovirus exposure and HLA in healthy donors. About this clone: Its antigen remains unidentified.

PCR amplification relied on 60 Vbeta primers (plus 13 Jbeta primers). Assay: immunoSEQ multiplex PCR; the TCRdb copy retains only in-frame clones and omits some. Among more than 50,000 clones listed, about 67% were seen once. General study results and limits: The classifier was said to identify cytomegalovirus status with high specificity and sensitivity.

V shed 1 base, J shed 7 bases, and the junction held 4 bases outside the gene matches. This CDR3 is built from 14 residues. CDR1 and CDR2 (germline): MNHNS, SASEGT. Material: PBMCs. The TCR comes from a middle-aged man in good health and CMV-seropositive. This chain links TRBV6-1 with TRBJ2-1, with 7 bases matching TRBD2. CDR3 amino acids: CASSEERGENEQFF. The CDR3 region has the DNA TGTGCCAGCAGTGAAGAGCGGGGTGAGAATGAGCAGTTCTTC.